This TCR beta chain comes out of a study of blood T cell repertoires in COVID-19. The V end was cut by 8 bases, the J end by 1 base, with 14 bases between. The CDR3 sequence is 14 residues long. Germline V lookup: CDR1 SNHLY, CDR2 FYNNEI. Under the authors' procedure: Using reference gene primer amplification, nucleated cell counts were estimated. Repertoires were generated with immunoSEQ multiplex PCR, while TCRdb's copy carries only in-frame clones and drops some. That table furnishes V, J and clone size, whereas the DNA furnished D and trimming. The sample holds about 64,000 clones; around four fifths are singletons and the top ten take 10% to 15%.

The sequenced sample consisted of peripheral blood. The TCR originated in a human donor in a cohort sampled during active COVID-19. The genes are TRBV2 and TRBJ2-5; TRBD2 might be the D (5 bases). For the CDR3, the DNA is TGTGCCAGCTTGGACCCGCGGGTCCAAGAGACCCAGTACTTC. It encodes CASLDPRVQETQYF.